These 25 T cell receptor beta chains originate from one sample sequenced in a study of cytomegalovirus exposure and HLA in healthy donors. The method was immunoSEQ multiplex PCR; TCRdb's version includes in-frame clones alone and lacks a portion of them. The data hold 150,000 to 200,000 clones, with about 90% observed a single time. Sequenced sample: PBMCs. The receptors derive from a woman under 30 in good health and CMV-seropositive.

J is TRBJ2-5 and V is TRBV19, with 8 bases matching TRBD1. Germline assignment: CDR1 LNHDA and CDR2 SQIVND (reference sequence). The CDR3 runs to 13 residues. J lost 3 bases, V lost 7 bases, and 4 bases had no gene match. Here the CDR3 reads CASTKTGEETQYF. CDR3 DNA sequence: TGTGCCAGTACTAAGACAGGGGAAGAGACCCAGTACTTC.

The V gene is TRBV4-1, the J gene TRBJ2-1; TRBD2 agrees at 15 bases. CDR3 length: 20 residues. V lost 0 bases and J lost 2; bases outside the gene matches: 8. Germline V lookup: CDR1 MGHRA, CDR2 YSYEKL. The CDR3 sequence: CASSQDLGLAGGVTYNEQFF. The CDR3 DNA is TGCGCCAGCAGCCAAGATCTGGGACTAGCGGGAGGTGTAACCTACAATGAGCAGTTCTTC.

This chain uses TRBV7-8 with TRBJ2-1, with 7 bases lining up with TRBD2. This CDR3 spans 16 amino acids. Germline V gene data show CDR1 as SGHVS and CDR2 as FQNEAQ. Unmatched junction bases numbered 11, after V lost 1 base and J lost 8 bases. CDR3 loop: CASSLGGRASGYEQFF. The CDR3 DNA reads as TGTGCCAGCAGCTTAGGAGGGAGGGCCTCCGGGTATGAGCAGTTCTTC.

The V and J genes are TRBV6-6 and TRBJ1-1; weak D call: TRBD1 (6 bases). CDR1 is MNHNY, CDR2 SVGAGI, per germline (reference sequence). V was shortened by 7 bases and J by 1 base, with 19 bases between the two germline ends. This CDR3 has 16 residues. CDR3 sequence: CASTLRHRAGNTEAFF. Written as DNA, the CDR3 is TGTGCCAGCACCCTACGACACAGGGCCGGGAACACTGAAGCTTTCTTT.

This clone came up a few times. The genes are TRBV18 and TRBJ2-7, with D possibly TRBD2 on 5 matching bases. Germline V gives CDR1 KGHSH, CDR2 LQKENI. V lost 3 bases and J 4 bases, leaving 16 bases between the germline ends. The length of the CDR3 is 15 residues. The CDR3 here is CASSPTNWGAYEQYF. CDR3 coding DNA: TGTGCCAGCTCACCCACAAACTGGGGAGCATACGAGCAGTACTTC.

In nucleotides, the CDR3 is TGTGCTAGTGGTTTGGTACTAGGACAGCTGGACTATGGCTACACCTTC. Its translation: CASGLVLGQLDYGYTF. The rearrangement uses TRBV12-5 and TRBJ1-2; possibly TRBD1 for D (6 bases). The V and J ends lost 0 bases and 3 bases respectively, with 14 bases between them. Germline loops: CDR1 LGHNT, CDR2 FRNRAP. This CDR3 region has 16 residues.

The CDR3 DNA follows: TGTGCCAGCAGCCGTTCAAGGGGCCTACTCAATCCCGACGAGCAGTACTTC. This encodes CASSRSRGLLNPDEQYF. The rearrangement links TRBV7-2 to TRBJ2-7; TRBD1 is a possible D gene (5 bases). CDR3 length equals 17 residues. Germline V lookup: CDR1 SGHTA, CDR2 FQGNSA. V was cut by 5 bases and J by 5 bases, with 25 bases left in between.

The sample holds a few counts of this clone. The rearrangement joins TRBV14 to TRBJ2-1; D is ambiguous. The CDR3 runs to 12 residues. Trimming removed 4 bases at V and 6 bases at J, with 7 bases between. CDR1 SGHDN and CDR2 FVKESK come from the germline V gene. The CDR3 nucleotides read TGTGCCAGCAGCCTCCTCTTCAATGAGCAGTTCTTC. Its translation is CASSLLFNEQFF.

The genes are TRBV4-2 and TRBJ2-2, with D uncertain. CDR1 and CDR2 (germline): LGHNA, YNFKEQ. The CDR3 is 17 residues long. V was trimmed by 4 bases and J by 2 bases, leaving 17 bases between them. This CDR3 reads CASSPGTQHPNTGELFF. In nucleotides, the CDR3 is TGTGCCAGCAGCCCGGGTACCCAGCATCCTAACACCGGGGAGCTGTTTTTT.

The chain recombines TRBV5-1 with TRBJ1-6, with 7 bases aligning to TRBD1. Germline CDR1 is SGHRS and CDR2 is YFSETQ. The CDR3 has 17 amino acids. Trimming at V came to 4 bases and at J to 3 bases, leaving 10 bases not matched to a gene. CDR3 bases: TGCGCCAGCAGCCCACAGACAGGGTCGAGCTATAATTCACCCCTCCACTTT. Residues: CASSPQTGSSYNSPLHF.

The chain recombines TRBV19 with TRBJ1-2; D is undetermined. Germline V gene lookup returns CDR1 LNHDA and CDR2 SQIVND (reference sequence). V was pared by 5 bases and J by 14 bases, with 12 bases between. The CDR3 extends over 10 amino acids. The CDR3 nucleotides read TGTGCCAGTAGTGGGCCGCCGGAAACCTTC. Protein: CASSGPPETF. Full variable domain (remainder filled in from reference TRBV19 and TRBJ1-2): DGGITQSPKYLFRKEGQNVTLSCEQNLNHDAMYWYRQDPGQGLRLIYYSQIVNDFQKGDIAEGYSVSREKKESFPLTVTSAQKNPTAFYLCASSGPPETFGSGTRLTVV.

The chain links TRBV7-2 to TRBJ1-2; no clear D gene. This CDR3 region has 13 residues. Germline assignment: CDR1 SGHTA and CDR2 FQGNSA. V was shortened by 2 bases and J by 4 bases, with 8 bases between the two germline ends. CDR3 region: CASSLRLVYGYTF. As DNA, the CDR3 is TGTGCCAGCAGCTTAAGACTGGTCTATGGCTACACCTTC.

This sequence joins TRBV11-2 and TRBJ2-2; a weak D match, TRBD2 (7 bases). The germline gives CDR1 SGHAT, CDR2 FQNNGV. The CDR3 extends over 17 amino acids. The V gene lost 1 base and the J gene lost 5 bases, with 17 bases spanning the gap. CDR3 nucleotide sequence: TGTGCCAGCAGCTTAGGGGGGGGCCACCCGAGTACCGGGGAGCTGTTTTTT. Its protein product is CASSLGGGHPSTGELFF.

DNA of the CDR3: TGTGCCAGCAGCTCCACCCCGGGACTACCTGAGCAGTTCTTC. Its protein is CASSSTPGLPEQFF. This chain links TRBV7-2 with TRBJ2-1, with 7 nucleotides matching TRBD2. CDR3 length: 14 residues. Germline CDR1 reads SGHTA; CDR2 reads FQGNSA. V lost 4 bases to trimming and J lost 9 bases; unmatched junction nucleotides: 9. The whole variable domain, remainder taken from reference TRBV7-2 and TRBJ2-1, is GAGVSQSPSNKVTEKGKDVELRCDPISGHTALYWYRQSLGQGLEFLIYFQGNSAPDKSGLPSDRFSAERTGGSVSTLTIQRTQQEDSAVYLCASSSTPGLPEQFFGPGTRLTVL.

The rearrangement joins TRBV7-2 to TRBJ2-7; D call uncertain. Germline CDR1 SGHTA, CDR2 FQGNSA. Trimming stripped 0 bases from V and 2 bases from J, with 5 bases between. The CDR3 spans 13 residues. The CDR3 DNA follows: TGTGCCAGCAGCTTAGCGGAGACCTACGAGCAGTACTTC. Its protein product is CASSLAETYEQYF.

CDR3 DNA: TGTGCCAGCAGAGACGACAGGGATGAAGAGACCCAGTACTTC. It codes for CASRDDRDEETQYF. This chain joins TRBV9 and TRBJ2-5; TRBD1 matches 7 bases. Germline V gene lookup returns CDR1 SGDLS and CDR2 YYNGEE. The V segment lost 5 bases and the J segment 3 bases; nucleotides outside the gene matches: 7. This CDR3 spans 14 amino acids. Combining the CDR3 with reference TRBV9 and TRBJ2-5 gives the whole variable domain DSGVTQTPKHLITATGQRVTLRCSPRSGDLSVYWYQQSLDQGLQFLIQYYNGEERAKGNILERFSAQQFPDLHSELNLSSLELGDSALYFCASRDDRDEETQYFGPGTRLLVL.

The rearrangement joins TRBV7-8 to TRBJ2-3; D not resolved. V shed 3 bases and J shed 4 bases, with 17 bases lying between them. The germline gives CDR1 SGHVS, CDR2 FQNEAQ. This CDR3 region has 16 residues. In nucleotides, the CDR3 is TGTGCCAGCAGCTTTCCCCAGATTATGGGCCCAGATACGCAGTATTTT. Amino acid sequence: CASSFPQIMGPDTQYF.

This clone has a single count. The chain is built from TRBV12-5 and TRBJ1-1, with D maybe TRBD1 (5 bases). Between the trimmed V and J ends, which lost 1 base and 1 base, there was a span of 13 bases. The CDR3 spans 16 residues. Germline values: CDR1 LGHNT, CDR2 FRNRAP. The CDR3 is CASGLGKGLGNTEAFF. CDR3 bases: TGTGCTAGTGGTTTGGGGAAGGGGCTGGGGAACACTGAAGCTTTCTTT. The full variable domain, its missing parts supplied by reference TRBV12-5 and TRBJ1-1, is DARVTQTPRHKVTEMGQEVTMRCQPILGHNTVFWYRQTMMQGLELLAYFRNRAPLDDSGMPKDRFSAEMPDATLATLKIQPSEPRDSAVYFCASGLGKGLGNTEAFFGQGTRLTVV.

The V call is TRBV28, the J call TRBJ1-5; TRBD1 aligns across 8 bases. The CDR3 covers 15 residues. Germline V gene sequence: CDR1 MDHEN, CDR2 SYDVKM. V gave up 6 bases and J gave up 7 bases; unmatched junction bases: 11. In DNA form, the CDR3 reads TGTGCCAGCAGACCCAGGGGGCGCATATACCAGCCCCAGCATTTT. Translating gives CASRPRGRIYQPQHF.

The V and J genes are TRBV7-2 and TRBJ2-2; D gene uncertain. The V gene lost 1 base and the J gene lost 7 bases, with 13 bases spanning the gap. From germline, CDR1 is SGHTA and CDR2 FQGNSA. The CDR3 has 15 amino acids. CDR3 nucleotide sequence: TGTGCCAGCAGCTTAGACCGTCGTAGAGGCGGGGAGCTGTTTTTT. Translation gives CASSLDRRRGGELFF.

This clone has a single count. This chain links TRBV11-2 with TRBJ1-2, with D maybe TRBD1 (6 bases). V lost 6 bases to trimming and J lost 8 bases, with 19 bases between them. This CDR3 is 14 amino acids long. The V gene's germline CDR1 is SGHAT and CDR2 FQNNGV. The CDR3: CASRVIGTYGGYTF. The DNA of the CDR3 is TGTGCCAGCAGGGTAATCGGGACATATGGAGGCTACACCTTC.

The DNA for the CDR3 is TGTGCCAGCAGCTTGGGACTAGCACGAGAGACCCAGTACTTC. Translated: CASSLGLARETQYF. The rearrangement joins TRBV7-2 to TRBJ2-5, with 9 bases matching TRBD2. The trim removed 3 bases at V and 4 bases at J, leaving 3 bases unmatched. The CDR3 totals 14 residues. From germline, CDR1 is SGHTA and CDR2 FQGNSA.

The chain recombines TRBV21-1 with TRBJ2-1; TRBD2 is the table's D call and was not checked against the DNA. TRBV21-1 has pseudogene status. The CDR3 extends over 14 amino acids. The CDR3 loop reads CASQFPGSYNEQFF. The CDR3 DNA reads TGTGCCTCCCAATTCCCGGGCTCCTACAATGAGCAGTTCTTC.

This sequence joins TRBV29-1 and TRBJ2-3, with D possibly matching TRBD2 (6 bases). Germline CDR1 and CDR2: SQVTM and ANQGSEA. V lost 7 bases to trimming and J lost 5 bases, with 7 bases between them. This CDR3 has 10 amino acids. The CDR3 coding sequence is TGCAGCGCGGGGGAAGATACGCAGTATTTT. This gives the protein CSAGEDTQYF.

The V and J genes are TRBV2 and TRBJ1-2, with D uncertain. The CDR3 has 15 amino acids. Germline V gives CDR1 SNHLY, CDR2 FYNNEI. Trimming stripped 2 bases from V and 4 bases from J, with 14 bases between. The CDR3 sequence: CASSESETRRYGYTF. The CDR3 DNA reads TGTGCCAGCAGTGAATCAGAGACACGTCGCTATGGCTACACCTTC.